This T cell receptor beta chain was documented in a study of human T cells and chemical hapten exposure. Individual cDNA molecules in this library carried unique molecular identifiers. MiXCR was run by TCRdb on the RACE reads, yielding one entry per CDR3 protein. The sample includes around 130,000 distinct CDR3 sequences, over 9.5% seen only once; the top ten take roughly 1.4%. Whole-study findings and limits: No alteration of TCRs above 1 in 1000 frequency was seen with DPC sensitization.

Noted time point: patch test 2, 6 weeks after DPC sensitization. Sample treatment: therapeutic diphenylcyclopropenone sensitization with weekly scalp DPC. This clonotype was detected many times. Its antigen is undetermined. Trimming took off 6 bases at V and 6 bases at J, with 8 bases between the two ends. The CDR3 covers 12 residues. Germline lookup yields CDR1 SNHLY and CDR2 FYNNEI. The V gene is TRBV2, the J gene TRBJ2-2; D is unresolved. The origin of this receptor is a woman in her forties or fifties with alopecia areata. Some clones in this sample may be carry-over from other donors' samples. The sequences come from whole blood, collected in connection with sensitization to the hapten diphenylcyclopropenone (DPC). The CDR3 protein is CASRADAGELFF. The CDR3 nucleotides read TGTGCCAGCAGGGCCGACGCCGGGGAGCTGTTTTTT.